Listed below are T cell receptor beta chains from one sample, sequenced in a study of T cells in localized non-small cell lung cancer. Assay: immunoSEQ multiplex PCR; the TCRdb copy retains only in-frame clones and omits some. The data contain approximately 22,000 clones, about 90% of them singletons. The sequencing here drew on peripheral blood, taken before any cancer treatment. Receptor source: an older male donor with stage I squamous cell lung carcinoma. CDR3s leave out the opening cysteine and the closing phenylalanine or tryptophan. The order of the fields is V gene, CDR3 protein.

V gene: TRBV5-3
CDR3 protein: ARSYFFPQH

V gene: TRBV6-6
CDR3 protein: ASSWGDRGDSPLH

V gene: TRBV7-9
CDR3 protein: ASSLSPSPPLH

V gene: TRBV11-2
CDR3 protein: ASRYAYEQY

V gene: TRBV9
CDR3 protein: ASSATGGSYEQY

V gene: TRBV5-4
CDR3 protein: ASSPGQAQVWAGYT

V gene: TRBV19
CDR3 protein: ASSPWTGEGEQY

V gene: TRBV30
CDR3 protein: ACEPGQGWGSPLH

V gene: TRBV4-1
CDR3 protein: ASSQEWGAGIETQY

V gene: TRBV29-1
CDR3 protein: SVEEDRETQY

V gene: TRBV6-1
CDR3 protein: AITGGVTDTQY

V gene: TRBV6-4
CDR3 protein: ASSPEPNYGYT

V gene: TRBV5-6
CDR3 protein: ASSLPGVGQETQY

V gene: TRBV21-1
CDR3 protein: ASSDSGLDSGNTIY

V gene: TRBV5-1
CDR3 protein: ASSFGLRGVGEQY

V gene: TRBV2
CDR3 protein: ASSEAARRTYGYT

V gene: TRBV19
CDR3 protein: ASSSPGQVAEKLF

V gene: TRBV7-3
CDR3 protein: ASSLGVVDGYT

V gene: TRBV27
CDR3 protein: ASSSTGHYNSPLH

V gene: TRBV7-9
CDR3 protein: ASSLAGGERQETQY

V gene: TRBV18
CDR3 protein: ASSTTGPYEQY

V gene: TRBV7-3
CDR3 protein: ASSFFRSGANVLT

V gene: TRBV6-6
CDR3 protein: ASSYPRATNEKLF

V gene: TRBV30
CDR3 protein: AWSLGGPQRAKNIQY

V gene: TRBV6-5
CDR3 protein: ASSYSWGVDQPQH

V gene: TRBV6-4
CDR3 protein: ASSRDTNYGYT

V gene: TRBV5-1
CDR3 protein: ASSLEGTHVNKQF

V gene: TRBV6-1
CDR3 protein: ASSGERGSYNSPLH

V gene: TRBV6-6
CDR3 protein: ASSPGQGRNSPLH

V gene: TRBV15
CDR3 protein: ATSRGPGGAVNEQF

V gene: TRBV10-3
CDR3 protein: AISSDVPEAF

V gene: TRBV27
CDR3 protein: ASRLFGTGLAKNIQY

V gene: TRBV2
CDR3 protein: ASSGDRFPGAAF

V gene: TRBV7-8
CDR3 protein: ASSRSGNTEAF

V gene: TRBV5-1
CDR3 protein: ASSLEVGQPQH

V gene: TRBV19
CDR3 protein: ASSLPLAGATNEKLF

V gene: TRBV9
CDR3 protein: ASSVQGAAYEQY